Reported below is one T cell receptor (beta chain). This specimen belongs to a study of blood T cell repertoires in COVID-19. The method was immunoSEQ multiplex PCR; TCRdb's version includes in-frame clones alone and lacks a portion of them. The table records roughly 26,000 clones, about 90% of them present only once. The junction had 10 bases not matched to a gene; V was cut back by 1 base and J by 6 bases. The CDR3 has 17 amino acids. Germline V gene data show CDR1 as LGHNT and CDR2 as FRNRAP. This receptor was identified in a human donor in a cohort sampled during active COVID-19. The chain combines TRBV12-5 with TRBJ2-1, with 9 nucleotides matching TRBD1. The specimen was peripheral blood. The CDR3 sequence: CASGLAAGTGSLNEQFF. CDR3 nucleotide sequence: TGTGCTAGTGGTTTGGCAGCCGGGACAGGGTCACTCAATGAGCAGTTCTTC.